This TCR beta chain was identified during a study of identical twins. Template switching added a universal primer site; cDNA carried unique molecular identifiers. TCRdb analysed the 5' RACE reads with MiXCR anew, one entry per CDR3 protein. The sample lists roughly 490,000 distinct CDR3 sequences, 14% occurring once. The table lists this clonotype with a few counts. This CDR3 comprises 13 residues. The V gene's germline CDR1 is SNHLY and CDR2 FYNNEI. V was shortened by 2 bases and J by 3 bases, with 5 bases between the two germline ends. These same data were also listed under a study on yellow fever vaccine responses in identical twins. Turning to that study: Convergence reportedly seemed to mark part of the twins' vaccine T cell response, with personalization marking the rest.

The receptor was isolated from a woman younger than 30 in good health. The rearrangement joins TRBV2 to TRBJ1-5; D is ambiguous. The material sequenced was CD4+ T cells sorted from blood. This CDR3 reads CASSELFNQPQHF. The CDR3 DNA follows: TGTGCCAGCAGTGAACTGTTCAATCAGCCCCAGCATTTT.